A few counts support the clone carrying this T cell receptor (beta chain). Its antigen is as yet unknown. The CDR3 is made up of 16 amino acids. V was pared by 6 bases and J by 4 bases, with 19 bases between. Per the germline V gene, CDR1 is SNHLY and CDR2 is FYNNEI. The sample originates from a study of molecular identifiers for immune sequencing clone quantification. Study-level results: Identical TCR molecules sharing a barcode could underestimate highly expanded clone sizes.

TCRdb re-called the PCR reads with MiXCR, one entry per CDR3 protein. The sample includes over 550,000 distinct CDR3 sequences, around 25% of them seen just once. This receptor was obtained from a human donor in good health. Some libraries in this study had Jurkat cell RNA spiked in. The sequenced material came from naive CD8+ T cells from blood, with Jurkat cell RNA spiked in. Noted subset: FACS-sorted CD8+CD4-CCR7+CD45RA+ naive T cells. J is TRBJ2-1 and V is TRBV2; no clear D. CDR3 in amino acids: CASRPLTEVSYNEQFF. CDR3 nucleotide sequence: TGTGCCAGCAGACCGCTAACTGAGGTTTCTTACAATGAGCAGTTCTTC.